The rows below give T cell receptor beta chains drawn from one sample of a study of OX40 agonist ivuxolimab in advanced cancers. Profiled with immunoSEQ multiplex PCR; TCRdb holds only in-frame clones, not every one. This sample carries 85,000 to 90,000 clones, around 90% of them seen once, and the ten largest clones take 0.95% to 1.2%. This specimen was CD4+ or CD8+ T cells sorted from blood, taken in a trial of the OX40 agonist ivuxolimab. Receptors were obtained from an adult with an advanced solid tumor such as melanoma, head and neck, liver or kidney cancer. CDR3s include the opening cysteine and the closing phenylalanine or tryptophan. D genes are given only for firm matches. Not all rows give a size; the values are once, few, many and, for expanded clones, a class.

>TRBV10-2|13|-|TRBJ2-5|-
CATEAAAQETQYF
TGCGCCACCGAGGCGGCGGCCCAAGAGACCCAGTACTTC
>TRBV2|15|-|TRBJ1-5|TRBD1
CASTIEGQINQPQHF
TGTGCCAGCACGATAGAGGGACAGATCAATCAGCCCCAGCATTTT
>TRBV19|14|-|TRBJ1-5|TRBD1
CASMTAGGAGPQHF
TGTGCCAGTATGACGGCAGGGGGAGCTGGGCCCCAGCATTTT
>TRBV28|14|-|TRBJ1-4|-
CASSLYRVNEKLFF
TGTGCCAGCAGTCTCTACAGGGTAAATGAAAAACTGTTTTTT
>TRBV11-3|13|-|TRBJ1-1|-
CASSWQGGTEAFF
TGTGCCAGCAGCTGGCAGGGAGGCACTGAAGCTTTCTTT
>TRBV5-1|14|-|TRBJ1-5|-
CASSLEGGNQPQHF
TGCGCCAGCAGCTTGGAAGGGGGAAATCAGCCCCAGCATTTT
>TRBV9|16|-|TRBJ2-1|TRBD2
CASSVSPGLETNEQFF
TGTGCCAGCAGCGTAAGTCCGGGACTAGAGACCAATGAGCAGTTCTTC
>TRBV30|13|-|TRBJ2-1|-
CACPGTSYNEQFF
TGTGCCTGCCCCGGGACATCTTACAATGAGCAGTTCTTC
>TRBV5-1|20|-|TRBJ1-4|TRBD1
CASSLTPPGQGTATNEKLFF
TGCGCCAGCAGCTTGACCCCCCCGGGACAGGGTACGGCAACTAATGAAAAACTGTTTTTT
>TRBV14|16|-|TRBJ1-3|-
CASSQGGSSSGNTIYF
TGTGCCAGCAGCCAAGGCGGGTCGAGCTCTGGAAACACCATATATTTT
>TRBV4-2|16|-|TRBJ2-3|TRBD2
CASSPTGSGSTDTQYF
TGTGCCAGCAGCCCCACGGGTAGCGGGAGCACAGATACGCAGTATTTT
>TRBV9|15|-|TRBJ2-7|TRBD2
CASSVAASGPYEQYF
TGTGCCAGCAGCGTAGCGGCTAGCGGACCCTACGAGCAGTACTTC
>TRBV4-2|16|-|TRBJ2-7|TRBD2
CASRTRAGGDSYEQYF
TGTGCCAGCAGAACAAGAGCGGGAGGGGACTCCTACGAGCAGTACTTC
>TRBV28|14|-|TRBJ2-7|-
CASTLGGLGSEQYF
TGTGCCAGCACCTTAGGGGGGTTAGGCAGCGAGCAGTACTTC
>TRBV19|16|-|TRBJ1-5|TRBD1
CASSIPLTGGHQPQHF
TGTGCCAGTAGTATCCCACTTACAGGGGGCCATCAGCCCCAGCATTTT
>TRBV7-2|15|-|TRBJ2-7|TRBD2
CASSPGAGGSFEQYF
TGTGCCAGCAGCCCGGGGGCGGGGGGCTCTTTCGAGCAGTACTTC
>TRBV28|12|once|TRBJ1-1|-
CASRAVGTEAFF
TGTGCCAGCAGGGCGGTGGGGACTGAAGCTTTCTTT
>TRBV9|14|-|TRBJ2-1|-
CASSVDSEGNEQFF
TGTGCCAGCAGCGTAGATTCAGAGGGCAATGAGCAGTTCTTC
>TRBV7-9|15|-|TRBJ2-2|-
CALIPGLYNTGELFF
TGTGCCCTCATCCCCGGACTATATAACACCGGGGAGCTGTTTTTT
>TRBV11-2|12|-|TRBJ2-7|-
CASSFLRDEQYF
TGTGCCAGCAGCTTTCTCAGGGACGAGCAGTACTTC
>TRBV10-2|17|-|TRBJ1-5|-
CASSESVGMAGNQPQHF
TGCGCCAGCAGTGAGTCCGTCGGAATGGCTGGCAATCAGCCCCAGCATTTT
>TRBV19|14|-|TRBJ2-1|TRBD2
CASRLAGSYNEQFF
TGTGCCAGTAGACTAGCGGGCTCCTACAATGAGCAGTTCTTC